The clone carrying this T cell receptor (beta chain) has only a few counts. The antigen is not known. PCR employed 60 Vbeta and 13 Jbeta primers. The method was immunoSEQ multiplex PCR; TCRdb's version includes in-frame clones alone and lacks a portion of them. The table shows 100,000 or so clones, with 76% occurring only once. The data stem from a study of cytomegalovirus exposure and HLA in healthy donors. Overall study findings and caveats: A missense variant in DCLRE1C was later tied to TCR beta V- and J-gene trimming. CMV antigen specificity of three CMV-associated chains was confirmed in vitro.

CDR3 size: 16 residues. The ends lost 4 bases at V and 3 bases at J; junction bases unmatched: 11. The V gene's germline CDR1 is SGHRS and CDR2 YFSETQ. Material: PBMCs. The TCR was taken from a man aged 35 to 55 in good health and CMV-seronegative. This chain joins TRBV5-1 and TRBJ1-1, with TRBD1 matching 8 bases. The CDR3 DNA reads as TGCGCCAGCAGCACAGGGGCAGGGGGCATGGACACTGAAGCTTTCTTT. Translating gives CASSTGAGGMDTEAFF.